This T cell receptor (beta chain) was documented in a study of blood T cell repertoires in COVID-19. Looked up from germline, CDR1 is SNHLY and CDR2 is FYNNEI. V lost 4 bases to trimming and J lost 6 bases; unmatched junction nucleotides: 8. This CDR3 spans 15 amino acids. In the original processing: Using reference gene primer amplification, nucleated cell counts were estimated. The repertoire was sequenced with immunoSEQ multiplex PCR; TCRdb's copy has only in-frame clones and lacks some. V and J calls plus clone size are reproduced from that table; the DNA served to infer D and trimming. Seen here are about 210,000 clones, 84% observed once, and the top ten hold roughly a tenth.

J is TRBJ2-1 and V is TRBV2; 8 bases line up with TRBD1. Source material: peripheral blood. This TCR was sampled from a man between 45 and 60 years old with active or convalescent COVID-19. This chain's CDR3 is CASSGRTGPPNEQFF. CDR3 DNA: TGTGCCAGCAGTGGACGGACAGGGCCCCCCAATGAGCAGTTCTTC.